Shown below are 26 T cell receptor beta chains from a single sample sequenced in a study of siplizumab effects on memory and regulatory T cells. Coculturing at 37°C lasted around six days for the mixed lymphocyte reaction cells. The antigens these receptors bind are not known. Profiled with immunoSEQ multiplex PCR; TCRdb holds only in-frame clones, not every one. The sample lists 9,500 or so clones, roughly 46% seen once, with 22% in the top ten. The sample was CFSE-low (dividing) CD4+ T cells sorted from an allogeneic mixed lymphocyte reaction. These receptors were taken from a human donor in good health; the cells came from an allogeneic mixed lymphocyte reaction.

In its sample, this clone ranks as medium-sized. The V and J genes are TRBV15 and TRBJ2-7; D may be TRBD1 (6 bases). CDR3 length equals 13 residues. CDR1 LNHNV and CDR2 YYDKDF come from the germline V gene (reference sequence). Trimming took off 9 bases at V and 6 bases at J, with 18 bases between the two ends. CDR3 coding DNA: TGTGCCACGCGATCGACAGGAACGGGCGAGCAGTACTTC. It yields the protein CATRSTGTGEQYF.

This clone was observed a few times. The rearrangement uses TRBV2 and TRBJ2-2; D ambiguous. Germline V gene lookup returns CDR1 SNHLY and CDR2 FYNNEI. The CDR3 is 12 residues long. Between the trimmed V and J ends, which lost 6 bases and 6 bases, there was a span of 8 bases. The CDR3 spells CASRPNAGELFF. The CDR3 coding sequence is TGTGCCAGCAGACCTAACGCCGGGGAGCTGTTTTTT.

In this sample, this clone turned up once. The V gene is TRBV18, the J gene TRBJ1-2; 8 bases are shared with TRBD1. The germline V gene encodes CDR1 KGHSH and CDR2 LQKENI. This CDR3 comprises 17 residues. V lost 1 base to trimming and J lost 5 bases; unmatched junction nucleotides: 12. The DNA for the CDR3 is TGTGCCAGCTCACCACAGGGGGTCGCAGGGGGCGCTTATGGCTACACCTTC. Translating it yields CASSPQGVAGGAYGYTF.

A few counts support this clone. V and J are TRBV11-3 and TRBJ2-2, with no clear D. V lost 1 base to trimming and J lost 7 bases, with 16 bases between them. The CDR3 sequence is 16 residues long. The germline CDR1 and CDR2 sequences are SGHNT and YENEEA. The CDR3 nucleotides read TGTGCCAGCAGCTTAGCCAGTTCGGTTGGGATCGGGGAGCTGTTTTTT. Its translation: CASSLASSVGIGELFF.

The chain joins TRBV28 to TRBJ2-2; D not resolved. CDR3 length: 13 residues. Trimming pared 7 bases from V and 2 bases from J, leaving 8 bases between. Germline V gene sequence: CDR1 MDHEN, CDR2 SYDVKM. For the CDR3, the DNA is TGTGCCAGCATGGGTAGTAACACCGGGGAGCTGTTTTTT. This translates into CASMGSNTGELFF. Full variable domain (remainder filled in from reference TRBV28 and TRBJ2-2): DVKVTQSSRYLVKRTGEKVFLECVQDMDHENMFWYRQDPGLGLRLIYFSYDVKMKEKGDIPEGYSVSREKKERFSLILESASTNQTSMYLCASMGSNTGELFFGEGSRLTVL.

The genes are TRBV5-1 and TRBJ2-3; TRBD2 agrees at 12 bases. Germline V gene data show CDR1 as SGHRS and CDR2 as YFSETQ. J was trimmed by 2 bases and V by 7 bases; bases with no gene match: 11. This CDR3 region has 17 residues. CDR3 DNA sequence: TGCGCCAGCCACCAGGGAAGGACTAGCGGGGACACAGATACGCAGTATTTT. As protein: CASHQGRTSGDTDTQYF.

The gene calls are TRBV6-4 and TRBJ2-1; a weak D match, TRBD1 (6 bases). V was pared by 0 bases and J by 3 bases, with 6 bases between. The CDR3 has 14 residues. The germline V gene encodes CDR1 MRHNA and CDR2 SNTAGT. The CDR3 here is CASSDSGGYNEQFF. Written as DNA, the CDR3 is TGTGCCAGCAGTGACTCAGGGGGCTACAATGAGCAGTTCTTC.

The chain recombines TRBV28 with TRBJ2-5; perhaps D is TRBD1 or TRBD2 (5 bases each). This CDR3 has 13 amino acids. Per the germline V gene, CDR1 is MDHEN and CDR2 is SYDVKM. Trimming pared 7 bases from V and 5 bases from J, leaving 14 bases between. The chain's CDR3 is CASISGWGETQYF. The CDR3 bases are TGTGCCAGCATCTCAGGGTGGGGGGAGACCCAGTACTTC.

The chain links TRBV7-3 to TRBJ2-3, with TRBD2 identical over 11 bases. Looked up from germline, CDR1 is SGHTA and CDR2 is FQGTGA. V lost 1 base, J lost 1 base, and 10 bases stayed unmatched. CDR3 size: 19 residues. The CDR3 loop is CASSLSPIAGGSGTDTQYF. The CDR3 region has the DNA TGTGCCAGCAGCTTAAGTCCCATAGCGGGAGGGAGCGGCACAGATACGCAGTATTTT.

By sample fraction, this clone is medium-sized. The chain's CDR3 is CASSPHGRASYNEQFF. Written as DNA, the CDR3 is TGTGCCAGCAGCCCACACGGGAGGGCCTCCTACAATGAGCAGTTCTTC. The chain couples TRBV5-8 to TRBJ2-1, with 8 bases identical to TRBD2. CDR1 and CDR2 from the germline V gene are SGHTS and YDEGEE. V trimming: 4 bases; J trimming: 0 bases; junction bases outside the gene matches: 6. The CDR3 covers 16 residues.

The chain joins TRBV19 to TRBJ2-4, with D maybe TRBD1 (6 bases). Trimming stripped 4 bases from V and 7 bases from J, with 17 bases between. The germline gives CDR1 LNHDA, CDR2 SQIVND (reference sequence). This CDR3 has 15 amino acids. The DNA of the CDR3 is TGTGCCAGTAGTAGTTCACAGGGCGCCAGGAACATTCAGTACTTC. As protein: CASSSSQGARNIQYF.

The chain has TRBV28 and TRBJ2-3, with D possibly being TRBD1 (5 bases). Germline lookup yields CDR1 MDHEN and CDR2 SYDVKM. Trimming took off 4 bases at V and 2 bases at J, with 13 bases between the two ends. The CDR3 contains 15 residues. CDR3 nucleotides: TGTGCCAGCAGTTCACACAAGGACAACACAGATACGCAGTATTTT. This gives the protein CASSSHKDNTDTQYF. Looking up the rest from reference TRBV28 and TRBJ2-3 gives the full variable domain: DVKVTQSSRYLVKRTGEKVFLECVQDMDHENMFWYRQDPGLGLRLIYFSYDVKMKEKGDIPEGYSVSREKKERFSLILESASTNQTSMYLCASSSHKDNTDTQYFGPGTRLTVL.

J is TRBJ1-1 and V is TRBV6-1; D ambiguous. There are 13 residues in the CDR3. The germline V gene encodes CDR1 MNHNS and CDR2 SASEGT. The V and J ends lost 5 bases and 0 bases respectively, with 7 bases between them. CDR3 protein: CASSPLMNTEAFF. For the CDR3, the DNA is TGTGCCAGCAGTCCCCTTATGAACACTGAAGCTTTCTTT.

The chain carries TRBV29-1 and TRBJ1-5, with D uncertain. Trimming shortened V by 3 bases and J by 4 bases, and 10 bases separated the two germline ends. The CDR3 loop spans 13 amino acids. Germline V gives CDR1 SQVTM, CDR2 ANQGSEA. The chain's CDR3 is CSVEAGPNQPQHF. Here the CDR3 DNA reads TGCAGCGTTGAGGCAGGCCCTAATCAGCCCCAGCATTTT.

The CDR3 nucleotides read TGCGCCAGCAGACTGCTTCCCTACGAGCAGTACTTC. The encoded protein is CASRLLPYEQYF. The genes are TRBV5-1 and TRBJ2-7; D uncertain. Per the germline V gene, CDR1 is SGHRS and CDR2 is YFSETQ. The CDR3 totals 12 residues. The V and J ends lost 5 bases and 2 bases respectively, with 8 bases between them.

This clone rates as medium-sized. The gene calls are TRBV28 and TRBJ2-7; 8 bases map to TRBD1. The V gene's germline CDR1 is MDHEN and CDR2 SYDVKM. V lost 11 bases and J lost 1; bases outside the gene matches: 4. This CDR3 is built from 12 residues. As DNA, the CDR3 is TGTGCCTCACGACAGGGGTCCTACGAGCAGTACTTC. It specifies CASRQGSYEQYF.

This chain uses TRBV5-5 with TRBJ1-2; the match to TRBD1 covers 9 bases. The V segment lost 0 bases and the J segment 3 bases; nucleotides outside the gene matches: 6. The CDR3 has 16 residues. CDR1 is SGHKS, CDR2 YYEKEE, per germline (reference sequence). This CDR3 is CASSLVWDRVDYGYTF. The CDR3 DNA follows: TGTGCCAGCAGCTTGGTTTGGGACAGGGTAGACTATGGCTACACCTTC.

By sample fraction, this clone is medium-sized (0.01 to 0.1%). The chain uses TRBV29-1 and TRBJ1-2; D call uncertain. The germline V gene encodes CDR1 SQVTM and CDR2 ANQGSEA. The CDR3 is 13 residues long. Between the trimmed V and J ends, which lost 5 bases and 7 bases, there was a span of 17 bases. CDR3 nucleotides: TGCAGCGTTAGTCATAAGACGGGTTCTGGCTACACCTTC. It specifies CSVSHKTGSGYTF.

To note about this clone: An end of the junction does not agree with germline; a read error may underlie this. Here the CDR3 reads CASSPNPGYQEIQYF. DNA for the CDR3: TGTGCCAGCAGCCCAAACCCGGGGTACCAAGAGATCCAGTACTTC. The chain uses TRBV7-3 and TRBJ2-5; the D gene is possibly TRBD2 (5 bases). The germline gives CDR1 SGHTA, CDR2 FQGTGA. CDR3 length: 15 residues.

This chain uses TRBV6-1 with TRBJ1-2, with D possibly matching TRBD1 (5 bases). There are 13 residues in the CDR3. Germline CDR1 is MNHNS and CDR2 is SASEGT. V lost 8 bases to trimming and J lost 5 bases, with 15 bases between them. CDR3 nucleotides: TGTGCCAGCTTCGTTGGGGGAACTTATGGCTACACCTTC. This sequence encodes CASFVGGTYGYTF.

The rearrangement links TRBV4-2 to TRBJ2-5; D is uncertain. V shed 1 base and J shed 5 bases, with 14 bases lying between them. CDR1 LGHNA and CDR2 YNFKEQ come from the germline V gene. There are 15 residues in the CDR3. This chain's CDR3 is CASSQVSGPEETQYF. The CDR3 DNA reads TGTGCCAGCAGCCAAGTTTCGGGCCCGGAGGAGACCCAGTACTTC.

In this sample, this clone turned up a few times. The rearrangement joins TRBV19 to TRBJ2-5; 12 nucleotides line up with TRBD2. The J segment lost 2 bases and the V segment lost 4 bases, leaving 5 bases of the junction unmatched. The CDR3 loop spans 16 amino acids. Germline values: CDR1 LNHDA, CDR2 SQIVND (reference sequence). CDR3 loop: CASSTFLAGGQETQYF. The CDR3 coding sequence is TGTGCCAGTAGTACTTTTCTAGCGGGAGGGCAAGAGACCCAGTACTTC.

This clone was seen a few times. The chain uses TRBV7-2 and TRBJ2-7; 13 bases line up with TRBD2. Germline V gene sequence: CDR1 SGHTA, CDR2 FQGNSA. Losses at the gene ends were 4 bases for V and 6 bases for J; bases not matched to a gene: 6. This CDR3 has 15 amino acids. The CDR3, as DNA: TGTGCCAGCAGCTACACTAGCGGGAGGGCCCTCGAGCAGTACTTC. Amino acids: CASSYTSGRALEQYF.

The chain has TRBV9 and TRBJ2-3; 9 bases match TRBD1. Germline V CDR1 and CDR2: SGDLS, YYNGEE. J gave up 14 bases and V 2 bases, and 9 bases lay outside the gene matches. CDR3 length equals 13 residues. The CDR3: CASSVRVGQGLYF. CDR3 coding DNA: TGTGCCAGCAGCGTCCGTGTGGGACAGGGTCTGTATTTT.

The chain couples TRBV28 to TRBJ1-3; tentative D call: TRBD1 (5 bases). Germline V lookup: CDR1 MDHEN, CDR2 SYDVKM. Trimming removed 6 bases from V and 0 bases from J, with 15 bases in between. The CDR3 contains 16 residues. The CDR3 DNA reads TGTGCCAGCAGCCCGGGGGGACCCTACTCTGGAAACACCATATATTTT. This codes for CASSPGGPYSGNTIYF.

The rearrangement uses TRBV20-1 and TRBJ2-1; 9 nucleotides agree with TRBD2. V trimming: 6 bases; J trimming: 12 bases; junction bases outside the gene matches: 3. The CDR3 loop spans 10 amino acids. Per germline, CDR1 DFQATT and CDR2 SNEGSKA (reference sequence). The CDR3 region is CSASLAGQFF. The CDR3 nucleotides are TGCAGTGCGTCACTAGCGGGGCAGTTCTTC.